This TCR beta chain was sequenced during a study of T-cell memory formation after mild COVID-19. In the study overall: In these data, TCR clusters were largely donor specific.

Study results and caveats: Clones that contracted from day 15 to 85 were balanced CD4/CD8, while later expanders leaned CD4+.

Using its own MiXCR run on the 5' RACE reads, TCRdb lists one record per CDR3 protein. Of roughly 550,000 distinct CDR3 sequences listed, roughly 21% are singletons. A word on this clonotype: Its antigen is unidentified.

The CDR3 totals 12 residues. With V trimmed by 5 bases and J by 3 bases, 4 bases remained unmatched. Germline lookup yields CDR1 DFQATT and CDR2 SNEGSKA (reference sequence). The specimen sequenced was PBMCs or a T cell subset sorted from them (not recorded which). The receptor's source is an adult woman who had mild COVID-19 (a few samples of this study predate the infection). Cell type and time point are not known. The rearrangement links TRBV20-1 to TRBJ2-7, with TRBD1 matching over 7 bases. The CDR3 is CSAPWDSYEQYF. The CDR3 coding sequence is TGCAGTGCTCCATGGGACAGCTACGAGCAGTACTTC.